Below, 20 T cell receptor beta chains from the same sample are listed, as sequenced in a study of blood T cells in healthy people across ages. Sample-barcoded 5' priming and a J-beta primer mix drove a second PCR of roughly 7 to 11 cycles. TCRdb re-called the 5' RACE reads with MiXCR, one entry per CDR3 protein. Of about 720,000 distinct CDR3 sequences listed, around a fifth are singletons. Input material: blood. These TCRs come from a man between 65 and 80 years old in good health.

The chain recombines TRBV6-5 with TRBJ2-1; 10 nucleotides match TRBD2. Losses at the gene ends were 0 bases for V and 7 bases for J; bases not matched to a gene: 12. The CDR3 loop spans 18 amino acids. Germline-derived CDR1 and CDR2 are MNHEY and SVGAGI. The CDR3 sequence: CASSYSQLDSGRLNEQFF. CDR3 sequence (DNA): TGTGCCAGCAGTTACTCTCAGCTGGATAGCGGGAGGTTAAATGAGCAGTTCTTC.

CDR3 nucleotide sequence: TGCGCCAGCAGCTTCGGACAGGGGGGCTACAATGAGCAGTTCTTC. Its protein product is CASSFGQGGYNEQFF. The chain recombines TRBV5-1 with TRBJ2-1, with 10 nucleotides matching TRBD1. This CDR3 region has 15 residues. V trimming: 2 bases; J trimming: 3 bases; junction bases outside the gene matches: 2. Germline V gene data show CDR1 as SGHRS and CDR2 as YFSETQ.

This sequence joins TRBV6-1 and TRBJ2-5; 12 bases are shared with TRBD2. Unmatched junction bases numbered 4, after V lost 4 bases and J lost 1 base. CDR3 length: 16 residues. Germline V gives CDR1 MNHNS, CDR2 SASEGT. The CDR3 is CASSVTTSGGQETQYF. In nucleotides, the CDR3 is TGTGCCAGCAGTGTCACGACTAGCGGGGGCCAAGAGACCCAGTACTTC.

The chain combines TRBV7-9 with TRBJ1-2; D possibly corresponds to TRBD1 (5 bases). Between the trimmed V and J ends, which lost 10 bases and 6 bases, there was a span of 18 bases. There are 13 residues in the CDR3. CDR1 SEHNR and CDR2 FQNEAQ come from the germline V gene (reference sequence). The CDR3 bases are TGTGCCACTTCATTCTGGGGGGTGAATGGCTACACCTTC. It translates to CATSFWGVNGYTF.

This clonotype has a handful of counts. CDR3 loop: CASSLPGVAANEKLFF. The DNA for the CDR3 is TGTGCCAGCAGTTTACCCGGGGTTGCAGCTAATGAAAAACTGTTTTTT. The chain couples TRBV28 to TRBJ1-4; no clear D gene. Trimming took 2 bases from V and 3 from J, leaving 13 bases between them. From germline, CDR1 is MDHEN and CDR2 SYDVKM. CDR3 length: 16 amino acids.

The V and J genes are TRBV28 and TRBJ2-1, with TRBD2 matching over 8 bases. The V and J ends lost 6 bases and 4 bases, in that order; junction bases with no gene match: 11. This CDR3 is built from 16 residues. Germline CDR1 reads MDHEN; CDR2 reads SYDVKM. The CDR3 sequence: CASSPLAGGKYNEQFF. Here the CDR3 DNA reads TGTGCCAGCAGCCCCTTGGCGGGGGGCAAATACAATGAGCAGTTCTTC. Complete variable domain (other parts from reference TRBV28 and TRBJ2-1): DVKVTQSSRYLVKRTGEKVFLECVQDMDHENMFWYRQDPGLGLRLIYFSYDVKMKEKGDIPEGYSVSREKKERFSLILESASTNQTSMYLCASSPLAGGKYNEQFFGPGTRLTVL.

This clonotype was counted a few times. J is TRBJ1-6 and V is TRBV5-1; D is undetermined. Trimming shortened V by 0 bases and J by 13 bases, and 8 bases separated the two germline ends. Germline CDR1 is SGHRS and CDR2 is YFSETQ. This CDR3 contains 12 residues. CDR3 sequence reads: CASSLEAHPLHF. The CDR3 DNA sequence: TGCGCCAGCAGCTTGGAAGCCCACCCCCTCCACTTT.

This clonotype was seen many times. The CDR3 sequence is CASSSGTGSYEQYF. The DNA of the CDR3 is TGTGCCAGCAGCTCGGGGACAGGATCCTACGAGCAGTACTTC. This chain connects TRBV12-3 or TRBV12-4 to TRBJ2-7, with 8 bases fitting TRBD1. CDR3 size: 14 residues. With 6 bases clipped from V and 1 base from J, the junction kept 5 bases outside the gene matches.

Ten or more counts support this clonotype. J is TRBJ2-5 and V is TRBV5-1; unclear D gene. The V gene's germline CDR1 is SGHRS and CDR2 YFSETQ. The CDR3 is made up of 14 amino acids. Trimming pared 4 bases from V and 2 bases from J, leaving 12 bases between. CDR3 sequence reads: CASSLGPAQETQYF. CDR3 DNA: TGCGCCAGCAGCCTTGGGCCTGCACAAGAGACCCAGTACTTC.

The chain joins TRBV5-1 to TRBJ2-7, with D perhaps TRBD1 or TRBD2 (5 bases each). The V gene's germline CDR1 is SGHRS and CDR2 YFSETQ. The CDR3 extends over 14 amino acids. Between the trimmed V and J ends, which lost 3 bases and 3 bases, there was a span of 13 bases. The CDR3 coding sequence is TGCGCCAGCAGCTCCAGGGACGGCTTCTACGAGCAGTACTTC. Amino acids: CASSSRDGFYEQYF. The full variable domain, with the rest looked up from reference TRBV5-1 and TRBJ2-7, is KAGVTQTPRYLIKTRGQQVTLSCSPISGHRSVSWYQQTPGQGLQFLFEYFSETQRNKGNFPGRFSGRQFSNSRSEMNVSTLELGDSALYLCASSSRDGFYEQYFGPGTRLTVT.

This clonotype was observed a few times. The chain links TRBV20-1 to TRBJ2-5; D uncertain. The DNA end favors TRBJ2-7, so the J call may be wrong. The CDR3 extends over 14 amino acids. Germline loops: CDR1 DFQATT, CDR2 SNEGSKA (reference sequence). The CDR3 sequence: CSARDLRQYYEQYF. The CDR3, as DNA: TGCAGTGCTAGAGATCTCCGCCAGTACTACGAGCAGTACTTC.

This clonotype was seen only a few times. The V call is TRBV20-1, the J call TRBJ2-1; 13 bases map to TRBD2. This CDR3 is 14 amino acids long. Germline loops: CDR1 DFQATT, CDR2 SNEGSKA (reference sequence). V shed 5 bases, J shed 8 bases, and the junction held 6 bases outside the gene matches. In DNA, the CDR3 is TGCAGTGCTTCCACTAGCGGGGGGGCGCATGAGCAGTTCTTC. It translates to CSASTSGGAHEQFF.

This clonotype was counted a few times. V usage is TRBV20-1 and J usage is TRBJ2-5, with D tentatively TRBD1 (6 bases). The end of the DNA aligns better with TRBJ2-7, so the J call may be wrong. The CDR3 is 15 amino acids. Looked up from germline, CDR1 is DFQATT and CDR2 is SNEGSKA (reference sequence). CDR3 DNA: TGCAGTGCTAGTTGGATTAAGGCAGGGGAGTACGAGCAGTACTTC. Residues: CSASWIKAGEYEQYF.

This clonotype was counted many times. This chain connects TRBV4-1 to TRBJ1-1; D is unclear. The CDR3 length is 13 residues. Germline-derived CDR1 and CDR2 are MGHRA and YSYEKL. V was shortened by 4 bases and J by 5 bases, with 11 bases between the two germline ends. Here the CDR3 DNA reads TGCGCCAGCAGCCTCCTGGACGGGACTGAAGCTTTCTTT. Translation: CASSLLDGTEAFF.

Remarks on this clonotype: The junction does not match germline at one end; this may be a read error. The CDR3 sequence is CASRQGLGLAGETQYF. For the CDR3, the DNA is TGCGCCAGCAGACAAGGGTTGGGACTAGCGGGGGAGACCCAGTACTTC. The gene calls are TRBV4-1 and TRBJ2-5; 13 bases are shared with TRBD2. The germline CDR1 and CDR2 sequences are MGHRA and YSYEKL. This CDR3 contains 16 residues.

The chain has TRBV7-2 and TRBJ2-2; D is perhaps TRBD1 or TRBD2 (5 bases each). Germline values: CDR1 SGHTA, CDR2 FQGNSA. Between the trimmed V and J ends, which lost 3 bases and 5 bases, there was a span of 10 bases. The CDR3 loop spans 14 amino acids. This CDR3 reads CASSFRGRTGELFF. The CDR3 nucleotides read TGTGCCAGCAGCTTCCGGGGACGGACCGGGGAGCTGTTTTTT.

In its sample, this clonotype was seen a few times. This chain uses TRBV12-3 or TRBV12-4 with TRBJ2-1; no reliable D call. There are 12 residues in the CDR3. V dropped 6 bases and J dropped 12 bases, with 15 bases sitting between them. The CDR3 sequence: CASSLSGYGQFF. Written as DNA, the CDR3 is TGTGCCAGCAGCTTGTCTGGGTATGGGCAGTTCTTC.

The chain employs TRBV7-2 and TRBJ2-7; TRBD2 matches 11 bases. The ends lost 8 bases at V and 6 bases at J; junction bases unmatched: 9. The CDR3 is 14 amino acids. Germline V CDR1 and CDR2: SGHTA, FQGNSA. The CDR3 protein is CASALTSGTSEQYV. Written as DNA, the CDR3 is TGTGCCAGCGCATTGACTAGCGGGACCTCCGAGCAGTACGTC.

The CDR3 loop reads CASSGPLGPRYNEQFF. The CDR3, as DNA: TGTGCCAGCAGCGGACCCCTGGGACCCAGATACAATGAGCAGTTCTTC. This sequence joins TRBV5-6 and TRBJ2-1; possibly TRBD1 or TRBD2 for D (5 bases each). The CDR3 has 16 amino acids. Germline loops: CDR1 SGHDT, CDR2 YYEEEE. V was shortened by 4 bases and J by 4 bases, with 18 bases between the two germline ends. The full variable domain, rest sourced from reference TRBV5-6 and TRBJ2-1, is DAGVTQSPTHLIKTRGQQVTLRCSPKSGHDTVSWYQQALGQGPQFIFQYYEEEERQRGNFPDRFSGHQFPNYSSELNVNALLLGDSALYLCASSGPLGPRYNEQFFGPGTRLTVL.

This clonotype appeared a few times. The chain has TRBV20-1 and TRBJ2-2, with TRBD1 identical over 9 bases. The CDR3 consists of 15 residues. With 6 bases clipped from V and 4 bases from J, the junction kept 9 bases outside the gene matches. The germline V gene encodes CDR1 DFQATT and CDR2 SNEGSKA (reference sequence). This CDR3 reads CSAPTGGASTGELFF. The CDR3 DNA reads TGCAGTGCCCCTACAGGGGGCGCGTCCACCGGGGAGCTGTTTTTT.